A selection of T cell receptor beta chains follows, all from one sample in a study of blood T cell repertoires in COVID-19. Measured with immunoSEQ multiplex PCR; TCRdb has only the in-frame clones, and not every one. The sample holds about 420,000 clones, about 90% seen once. Sequencing input: peripheral blood. These receptors were obtained from a man between 18 and 29 years old with COVID-19, enrolled during active disease. Both conserved end residues are part of each CDR3. D genes are given only for firm matches. The listing skips clone size in some rows; elsewhere it reads once, few, many or a size class.

DNA | CDR3 | D | J | V | size
TGTGCCACCAGTGATACCGGACAGGGCAAAAACATTCAGTACTTC | CATSDTGQGKNIQYF | TRBD1 | TRBJ2-4 | TRBV24-1 | -
TGTGCCAGCAGTGCCAACTCTGGGGCCAACGTCCTGACTTTC | CASSANSGANVLTF | - | TRBJ2-6 | TRBV2 | -
TGTGCCAGCAGTTACTCTTATGACAGGGTGGTTGGCTACACCTTC | CASSYSYDRVVGYTF | TRBD1 | TRBJ1-2 | TRBV6-5 | -
TGTGCCAGCATCTCAGGTGGGACAGGGTCCTACGAGCAGTACTTC | CASISGGTGSYEQYF | TRBD1 | TRBJ2-7 | TRBV6-5 | -
TGTGCCAGCAGTCTGGGACTAGCGGGAGTGTATGAGCAGTTCTTC | CASSLGLAGVYEQFF | TRBD2 | TRBJ2-1 | TRBV2 | -
TGTGCCAGCAGCTTGGAGGGCAGCGGGCCCCAGCATTTT | CASSLEGSGPQHF | - | TRBJ1-5 | TRBV5-4 | -
TGCAGCGTTGGCCCCCAGGGCAGAGACATTCAGTACTTC | CSVGPQGRDIQYF | - | TRBJ2-4 | TRBV29-1 | -
TGTGCCAGCAGAGCCCCGACAGGTTCCTACAATGAGCAGTTCTTC | CASRAPTGSYNEQFF | - | TRBJ2-1 | TRBV6-5 | -
TGTGCCAGCAGCTTATTCATGTACGAGCAGTACTTC | CASSLFMYEQYF | - | TRBJ2-7 | TRBV5-6 | -
TGTGCCAGCAGCGGAGCGGGCCCGGGAGCTAGTTCACCCCTCCACTTT | CASSGAGPGASSPLHF | - | TRBJ1-6 | TRBV5-6 | -
TGTGCCAGCAGGGCGGGTAGATCTGGAAACACCATATATTTT | CASRAGRSGNTIYF | - | TRBJ1-3 | TRBV28 | -
TGCGCCAGCAGTCAGGGAAACTATGGCTACACCTTC | CASSQGNYGYTF | - | TRBJ1-2 | TRBV5-1 | -
TGTGCCAGCTCACCATCGATCGGGGCGAACACCGGGGAGCTGTTTTTT | CASSPSIGANTGELFF | - | TRBJ2-2 | TRBV18 | -
TGTGCCAGCCAAACAGGGGGCCGGGGCTACACCTTC | CASQTGGRGYTF | TRBD1 | TRBJ1-2 | TRBV6-5 | -
TGTGCCAGCAGCTTAGGTCGGGGGAGCTCCTACAATGAGCAGTTCTTC | CASSLGRGSSYNEQFF | - | TRBJ2-1 | TRBV13 | -
TGTGCCAGTAGTTTCCGGGACTCATCTGGAAACACCATATATTTT | CASSFRDSSGNTIYF | - | TRBJ1-3 | TRBV19 | -
TGTGCCAGCAGCCAAGCGGCGGGGGAAGGCTACACCTTC | CASSQAAGEGYTF | - | TRBJ1-2 | TRBV3-1/TRBV3-2 | -
TGTGCCAGCAGCTTGGAAGCGGGGGCTCGAGATACGCAGTATTTT | CASSLEAGARDTQYF | TRBD2 | TRBJ2-3 | TRBV5-4 | -
TGTGCCAGCAGCCCTCAGACAGGGAGTCTACACGAGCAGTACTTC | CASSPQTGSLHEQYF | TRBD1 | TRBJ2-7 | TRBV7-9 | -
TGTGCCACCAGTGATTCCACTAGCGGGGGCTACAATGAGCAGTTCTTC | CATSDSTSGGYNEQFF | TRBD2 | TRBJ2-1 | TRBV24-1 | once
TGTGCCAGCAGCTTACGTGGGGTAGCGGGGGGGTTATTGACCGGGGAGCTGTTTTTT | CASSLRGVAGGLLTGELFF | TRBD2 | TRBJ2-2 | TRBV11-2 | -
TGCGCCAGCAGCTTCACAGGGGGCTACGAGCAGTACTTC | CASSFTGGYEQYF | TRBD1 | TRBJ2-7 | TRBV5-1 | -
TGTGCCAGCAGATTCGGACAGGGGGGTAATTCACCCCTCCACTTT | CASRFGQGGNSPLHF | TRBD1 | TRBJ1-6 | TRBV6-5 | -
TGCGCCAGCAGTGAGCGGGGTGAGCAGTTCTTC | CASSERGEQFF | - | TRBJ2-1 | TRBV10-2 | few
TGTGCCAGCAGTCTTCGAGCGGGCACCGGGGAGCTGTTTTTT | CASSLRAGTGELFF | - | TRBJ2-2 | TRBV3-1/TRBV3-2 | -
TGTGCCAGCTCACAGGGGGACGGAAAGACCCAGTACTTC | CASSQGDGKTQYF | - | TRBJ2-5 | TRBV18 | -
TGTGCCAGCAGCTTAAGATCTAAGGCGGGAGAGCAGTTCTTC | CASSLRSKAGEQFF | - | TRBJ2-1 | TRBV7-9 | -
TGTGCCAGCAGCCTGGGACTAGCGGAAAGGGGGCAGTTCTTC | CASSLGLAERGQFF | TRBD2 | TRBJ2-1 | TRBV9 | few
TGTGCCAGTAGTTCGACAGGGCTCAGTGAAGCTTTCTTT | CASSSTGLSEAFF | TRBD1 | TRBJ1-1 | TRBV19 | -
TGTGCCAGCAGCGACCAGGCTGGGGCCGACGGGGAGCTGTTTTTT | CASSDQAGADGELFF | - | TRBJ2-2 | TRBV9 | once
TGTGCCAGCAGCGTGGGGGGTCGGCAGGGAGTCGACGAGCAGTACTTC | CASSVGGRQGVDEQYF | - | TRBJ2-7 | TRBV9 | -
TGTGCCAGCAGCCAAGATAGGGACAGGTACCAAGAGACCCAGTACTTC | CASSQDRDRYQETQYF | TRBD1 | TRBJ2-5 | TRBV14 | -
TGTGCCAGCAGCTCGGGAGGGCGGGTGGAGACCCAGTACTTC | CASSSGGRVETQYF | TRBD2 | TRBJ2-5 | TRBV7-2 | -
TGTGCCAGTAGTATGGGACATTTCTCTGGAAACACCATATATTTT | CASSMGHFSGNTIYF | - | TRBJ1-3 | TRBV19 | -
TGTGCCAGCAGCGTAGCTCCCGCAGATACGCAGTATTTT | CASSVAPADTQYF | - | TRBJ2-3 | TRBV9 | -
TGTGCCAGCAGCGAGGGAAGGAGCACAGATACGCAGTATTTT | CASSEGRSTDTQYF | - | TRBJ2-3 | TRBV5-4 | -
TGTGCCAGCAGCGTGAGACAGGGTAGTCGGGCCTATGGCTACACCTTC | CASSVRQGSRAYGYTF | TRBD1 | TRBJ1-2 | TRBV7-2 | -
TGTGCCAGCACGACACTAGCGGGGGCGGGGCCAGATACGCAGTATTTT | CASTTLAGAGPDTQYF | TRBD2 | TRBJ2-3 | TRBV2 | -
TGTGCCAGCAATGAACTTGCGACAGATACGCAGTATTTT | CASNELATDTQYF | - | TRBJ2-3 | TRBV6-1 | -
TGTGCCAGTAGTATAGAACTAGCGGGGATGGGCGGGGAGCTGTTTTTT | CASSIELAGMGGELFF | TRBD2 | TRBJ2-2 | TRBV19 | -
TGTGCCAGCTCACCCACGACAGGGCAAGAGACCCAGTACTTC | CASSPTTGQETQYF | TRBD1 | TRBJ2-5 | TRBV18 | -
TGTGCCAGCAGCGTTAGTGGGGGCACAGAGACCCAGTACTTC | CASSVSGGTETQYF | - | TRBJ2-5 | TRBV2 | -
TGTGCCACCAGTGGAACAGGGATTGCTCAGCCCCAGCATTTT | CATSGTGIAQPQHF | - | TRBJ1-5 | TRBV24-1 | few
TGTGCCTGGCGGCATAAAGCGGGAGGGTACGAGCAGTACTTC | CAWRHKAGGYEQYF | TRBD2 | TRBJ2-7 | TRBV30 | -
TGTGCCAGCAGCTTATTAGTGGTACCAACCCCAGGGGAAAAACTGTTTTTT | CASSLLVVPTPGEKLFF | - | TRBJ1-4 | TRBV7-6 | -
TGTGCCAGCAGCTTAGGAGACAGCGGGAGGTACTCCCATGAGCAGTTCTTC | CASSLGDSGRYSHEQFF | TRBD2 | TRBJ2-1 | TRBV11-3 | -
TGTGCCAGCAGCCCCGCTGGGTGGAGTGAAAAACTGTTTTTT | CASSPAGWSEKLFF | - | TRBJ1-4 | TRBV4-2 | -
TGCGCCAGCAGCGGGGGCCTCAAGGGCTTCGCTGAAGCTTTCTTT | CASSGGLKGFAEAFF | - | TRBJ1-1 | TRBV5-1 | -
TGTGCCAGCAGGGGACAGGACAACATTCAGTACTTC | CASRGQDNIQYF | TRBD1 | TRBJ2-4 | TRBV6-6 | -
TGTGCCATCGGGCTAGCGGGAGCCAATGAGCAGTTCTTC | CAIGLAGANEQFF | TRBD2 | TRBJ2-1 | TRBV10-3 | -
TGCGCCAGCAGCTTGGGGAGTTTAGGCCTCCGTAAGCAGTTCTTC | CASSLGSLGLRKQFF | - | TRBJ2-1 | TRBV5-1 | once
TGTGCCAGTAGTAGGTCACCAGGGGCTGGCTATGGCTACACCTTC | CASSRSPGAGYGYTF | - | TRBJ1-2 | TRBV19 | once
TGTGCCAGCAGCCCCGACAGGTTGGATTACGAGCAGTACTTC | CASSPDRLDYEQYF | - | TRBJ2-7 | TRBV9 | -
TGTGCCAGCAGCTTGTTGGGGGGGGCAGATACGCAGTATTTT | CASSLLGGADTQYF | TRBD2 | TRBJ2-3 | TRBV11-2 | -
TGTGCCAGCAGCGTCAGAGTAGCTGAAAAACTGTTTTTT | CASSVRVAEKLFF | - | TRBJ1-4 | TRBV5-6 | few
TGTGCCAGCAGTTTACAGAACTCACCCCTCCACTTT | CASSLQNSPLHF | - | TRBJ1-6 | TRBV27 | -
TGCAGCGACGGCGACAGGGGCTACACCTTC | CSDGDRGYTF | - | TRBJ1-2 | TRBV29-1 | -
TGTGCCAGCAGTCAACGGGACAGTTTCACCGGGGAGCTGTTTTTT | CASSQRDSFTGELFF | TRBD1 | TRBJ2-2 | TRBV27 | -
TGCGCCAGCAGCTTGGGACTAGCGGGCCGTTCAACAGATACGCAGTATTTT | CASSLGLAGRSTDTQYF | TRBD2 | TRBJ2-3 | TRBV5-1 | -